This entry concerns a single T cell receptor (beta chain). Its antigen is not known. The assay used was immunoSEQ (version v3.0), run at survey level. Sequencing set out to capture roughly 35,000-50,000 T-cell genomes per sample. The method was immunoSEQ multiplex PCR; TCRdb's version includes in-frame clones alone and lacks a portion of them. The table shows more than 7,000 clones, with 78% occurring only once. These data are taken from a study of long-term antiretroviral therapy in people with HIV. At the level of the study: Samples collected earliest predate the 2015 immediate-ART recommendation by about a decade.

Study-level findings and limits: All blood samples came from the years 2004 to 2017, possibly under older ART regimens. The study found that diversity rose after ART but stayed below transplant donor controls.

The sequencing here drew on unsorted PBMCs, taken 0.6 years before starting antiretroviral therapy. This clonotype was sampled from a man in his forties or fifties with HIV.

CDR3 in DNA: TGTGCCAGCAGCCGTTTTCATATGGCCGGCACTGAAGCTTTCTTT. This gives the protein CASSRFHMAGTEAFF. The gene calls are TRBV14 and TRBJ1-1, with no clear D. The CDR3 covers 15 residues. Germline CDR1 and CDR2: SGHDN and FVKESK. Trimming took 4 bases from V and 4 from J, leaving 16 bases between them.